Sequencing of this T cell receptor beta chain was carried out in a study of Graves' ophthalmopathy and Graves' hyperthyroidism. The CDR3 contains 14 residues. The V segment lost 6 bases and the J segment 1 base; nucleotides outside the gene matches: 5. Germline CDR1 and CDR2: DFQATT and SNEGSKA (reference sequence). The diagnosis combined clinical symptoms, thyroxine, TRAb, thyroid ultrasound and orbital computed tomography scans. Only a few counts were recorded for this clonotype. Its antigen remains unknown. Study observations and caveats: Appearing in blood as well were most expanded thyroid clonotypes above 0.001 frequency.

Amplification of the TCR beta CDR3 regions used RNA transcripts (as template). An opening RT-PCR round employed HTBI primers and preceded a second-round multiplex PCR. TCRdb analysed the multiplex PCR reads with MiXCR anew, one entry per CDR3 protein. Among approximately 500,000 distinct CDR3 sequences listed, roughly an eighth were seen once. V gene TRBV20-1 combines with J gene TRBJ2-2, with 7 bases that match TRBD2. Specimen: blood. The clonotype comes from a woman in her thirties with Graves' ophthalmopathy. CDR3 region: CSAIAGENTGELFF. CDR3 in DNA: TGCAGTGCCATTGCGGGGGAGAACACCGGGGAGCTGTTTTTT.